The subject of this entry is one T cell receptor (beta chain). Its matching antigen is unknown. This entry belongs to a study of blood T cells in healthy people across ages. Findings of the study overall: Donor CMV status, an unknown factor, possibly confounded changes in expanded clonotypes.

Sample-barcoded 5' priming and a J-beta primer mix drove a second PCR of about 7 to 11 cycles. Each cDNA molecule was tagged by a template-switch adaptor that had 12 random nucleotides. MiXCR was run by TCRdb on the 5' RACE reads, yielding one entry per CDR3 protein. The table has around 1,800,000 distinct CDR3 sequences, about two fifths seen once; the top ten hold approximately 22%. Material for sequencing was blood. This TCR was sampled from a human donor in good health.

The CDR3 DNA reads TGCAGTGCGAACGGACAGGGGGCTAATCAGCCCCAGCATTTT. Translated: CSANGQGANQPQHF. The J gene is TRBJ1-5, the V gene TRBV20-1; 11 bases align to TRBD1. Per germline, CDR1 DFQATT and CDR2 SNEGSKA (reference sequence). The CDR3 runs to 14 residues. J was trimmed by 4 bases and V by 6 bases; bases with no gene match: 5.